This T cell receptor (beta chain) is drawn from a study of tumor-infiltrating lymphocytes in primary liver carcinoma. Turning to the study itself: The five patients, who were men and women, ranged in age from 30 to 69 years. These were node-negative, non-metastatic T1-T3 tumors of about 4 to 11 cm. Sample counts of productive TCRbeta reads spanned roughly 3.65 to 8 million; these counts were similar across tissue types.

There are 13 residues in the CDR3. Germline V gene data show CDR1 as MNHEY and CDR2 as SVGAGI. V lost 7 bases and J 1 base, leaving 10 bases between the germline ends. With regard to this clonotype: One base away lies a much larger clone, so this may be a sequencing read error. The conserved phenylalanine or tryptophan is not found at the CDR3 terminus, so this likely reflects a read error.

From around 500 ng total RNA, TCR beta cDNA was generated with a primer in the constant region. Nested multiplex PCR, run for three rounds with slightly modified ARM-PCR, yielded TCR beta libraries. Investigators reported that the first two PCR rounds, at 10 cycles each, used TRBV1-TRBV30 forward primers with a C-beta reverse primer. TCRdb fed the multiplex PCR reads into MiXCR, producing one record per CDR3 protein. The data show a few hundred thousand distinct CDR3 sequences, roughly three fifths seen once. Germline DNA was extracted too, while blood RNA derived from unsorted whole blood. The TCR originated in a woman in her twenties or thirties with primary liver carcinoma and hepatitis B virus infection. What was sequenced was peripheral blood. The chain has TRBV6-5 and TRBJ1-1; perhaps TRBD1 as D (5 bases). CDR3 sequence: CASISGGNTEAFI. In DNA, the CDR3 is TGTGCCAGCATCTCGGGGGGGAACACTGAAGCTTTCATT.